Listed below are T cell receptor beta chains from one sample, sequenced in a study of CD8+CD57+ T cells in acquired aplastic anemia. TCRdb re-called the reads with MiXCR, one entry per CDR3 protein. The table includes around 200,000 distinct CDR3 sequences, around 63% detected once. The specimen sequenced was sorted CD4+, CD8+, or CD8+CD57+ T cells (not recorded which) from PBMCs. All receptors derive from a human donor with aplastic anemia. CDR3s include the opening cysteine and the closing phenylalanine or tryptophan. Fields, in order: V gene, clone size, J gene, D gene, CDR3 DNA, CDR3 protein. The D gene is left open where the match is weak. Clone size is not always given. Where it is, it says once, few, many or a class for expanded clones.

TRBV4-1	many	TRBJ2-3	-	TGCGCCAGCAGCAGCGAGGGGGGGGGAACAGATACGCAGTATTTT	CASSSEGGGTDTQYF
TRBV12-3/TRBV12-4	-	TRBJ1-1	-	TGTGCCAGCCGTCCTGAGGATACTGAAGCTTTCTTT	CASRPEDTEAFF
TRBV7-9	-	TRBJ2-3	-	TGTGCCAGCAGCTTAGCCGGACAGTTCACAGATACGCAGTATTTT	CASSLAGQFTDTQYF
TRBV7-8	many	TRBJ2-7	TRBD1	TGTGCCAGCAGTGGGGACAGCACCTACGAGCAGTACTTC	CASSGDSTYEQYF
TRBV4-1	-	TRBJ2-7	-	TGCGCCAGCAGCCAAGGGTCCGGAAGAGAGCAGTACTTC	CASSQGSGREQYF
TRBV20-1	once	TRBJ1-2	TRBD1	TGCAGTGCCGTGACGGGACAGGGCGTCTATGGCTACACCTTC	CSAVTGQGVYGYTF
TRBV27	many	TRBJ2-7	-	TGTGCCAGCAGTTCCACCCGCGGCAGTGCCTACGAGCAGTACTTC	CASSSTRGSAYEQYF
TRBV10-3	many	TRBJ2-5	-	TGTGCCATCAGTGAGTCGGGGGTAACAGAGACCCAGTACTTC	CAISESGVTETQYF
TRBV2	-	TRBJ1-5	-	TGTGCCAGCACTAGAGAAGATAGCAATCAGCCCCAGCATTTT	CASTREDSNQPQHF
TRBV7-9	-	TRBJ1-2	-	TGTGCCAGCAGCTTTCCCCCTGTACGGATGAACAGGGCCCACTATGGCTACACCTTC	CASSFPPVRMNRAHYGYTF
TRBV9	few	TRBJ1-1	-	TGTGCCAGCAGTGACCCCAAAAGCAGGGGCGAGAACACTGAAGCTTTCTTT	CASSDPKSRGENTEAFF
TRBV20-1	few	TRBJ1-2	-	TGCAGTGCTACGACTCCGGGGAACTATGGCTACACCTTC	CSATTPGNYGYTF
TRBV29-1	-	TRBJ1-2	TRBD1	TGCAGCGCCGGGGACAGTTACGGGGGCTATGGCTACACCTTC	CSAGDSYGGYGYTF
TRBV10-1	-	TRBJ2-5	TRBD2	TGCGCCAGCAGGGGACTAGCGGGGGGCCGTGACCAAGAGACCCAGTACTTC	CASRGLAGGRDQETQYF
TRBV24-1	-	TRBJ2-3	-	TGTGCCACCAGTGATTTTGGTGGGAGTGATCACACAGATACGCAGTATTTT	CATSDFGGSDHTDTQYF
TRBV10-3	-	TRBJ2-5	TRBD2	TGTGCCATCAGTGAAGGACTAGCGAGGGAGGCCCAGTACTTC	CAISEGLAREAQYF
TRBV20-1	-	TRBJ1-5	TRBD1	TGCAGTGCCCGGACAGGAGAAGAGCCCCAGCATTTT	CSARTGEEPQHF
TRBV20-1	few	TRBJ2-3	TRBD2	TGCAGTGCTAGACAAGCGGGGAACACAGATACGCAGTATTTT	CSARQAGNTDTQYF
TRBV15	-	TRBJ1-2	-	TGTGCCACCAGCAGGGTCACGGAGGCCTATGGCTACACCTTC	CATSRVTEAYGYTF
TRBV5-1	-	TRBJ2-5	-	TGCGCCAGCAGCTTACCGTCACAAGAGACCCAGTACTTC	CASSLPSQETQYF
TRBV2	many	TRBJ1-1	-	TGTGCCAGCAGTTTTAGGGGGGGGAACACTGAAGCTTTCTTT	CASSFRGGNTEAFF
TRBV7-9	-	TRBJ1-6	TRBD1	TGCGCCAGCAGCGACAGGGTCTCCTATAATTCACCCCTCCACTTT	CASSDRVSYNSPLHF
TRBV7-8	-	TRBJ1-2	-	TGTGCCAGCAGCTTAAACCCAGGTGATAACTATGGCTACACCTTC	CASSLNPGDNYGYTF
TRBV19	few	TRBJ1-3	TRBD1	TGTGCCAGCCGAATCGACAGGGCGTATGGAAACACCATATATTTT	CASRIDRAYGNTIYF
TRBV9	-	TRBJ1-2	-	TGTGCCAGCAGCATCGGGGTCGCCCCAAGCTATGGCTACACCTTC	CASSIGVAPSYGYTF
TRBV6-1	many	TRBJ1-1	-	TGTGCCAGCAGTGAAGCGCAGTGGAGGTTTGAGACTGAAGCTTTCTTT	CASSEAQWRFETEAFF
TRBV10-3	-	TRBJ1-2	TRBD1	TGTGCCATCAGTCTGGACAGGGACTATGGCTACACCTTC	CAISLDRDYGYTF
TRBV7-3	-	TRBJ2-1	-	TGTGCCAGCAGCCACTACGGGAGCGATGAGCAGTTCTTC	CASSHYGSDEQFF